This TCR beta chain was found in a study of technical replicates of blood from several donors. Profiled with immunoSEQ multiplex PCR; TCRdb holds only in-frame clones, not every one. The sample comprises about 70,000 clones, approximately 97% of which are singletons, and roughly 0.21% rests with the top ten. Only one count was recorded for this clone. This TCR was sampled from a human donor in good health. Sequencing was carried out using T cells isolated from PBMCs.

The CDR3 region is CASSRLAGGLSTDTQYF. CDR3 bases: TGTGCCAGCAGCCGACTAGCGGGGGGGCTTAGCACAGATACGCAGTATTTT. The chain couples TRBV27 to TRBJ2-3, with 14 bases lining up with TRBD2. In germline, CDR1 is MNHEY, CDR2 SMNVEV (reference sequence). V lost 6 bases, J lost 0 bases, and 5 bases stayed unmatched. This CDR3 has 17 amino acids.